Listed here are 19 T cell receptor beta chains from one sample, sequenced in a study of beta chain features in type 1 diabetes. Every bit of the isolated RNA underwent reverse transcription, so sequencing read expressed TCRB transcripts. Sequenced by immunoSEQ multiplex PCR; TCRdb stores in-frame clones only, minus some. This table holds some 250,000 clones, 25% to 35% found once. Source material: central memory CD4+ T cells from blood. These receptors came from a man between 25 and 39 years old in good health.

This clone was picked up many times. The V gene is TRBV19, the J gene TRBJ2-1; D perhaps matches TRBD1 (6 bases). This CDR3 has 14 residues. The germline V gene has CDR1 LNHDA and CDR2 SQIVND (reference sequence). Trimming took 6 bases from V and 9 from J, leaving 18 bases between them. CDR3 amino acids: CASSRTELYAEQFF. For the CDR3, the DNA is TGTGCCAGTAGCAGGACAGAACTTTATGCTGAGCAGTTCTTC.

This clone was picked up a small number of times. V and J are TRBV7-2 and TRBJ2-7, with 9 bases fitting TRBD2. CDR1 is SGHTA, CDR2 FQGNSA, per germline. There are 14 residues in the CDR3. V was clipped by 5 bases and J by 0 bases; unmatched bases: 2. Here the CDR3 DNA reads TGTGCCAGCAGCCCTAGCGGGGACTCCTACGAGCAGTACTTC. It encodes CASSPSGDSYEQYF.

This clone showed up just once. The chain has TRBV7-2 and TRBJ2-4, with TRBD2 as a possible D gene (5 bases). This CDR3 has 14 residues. Deletions cut 0 bases from V and 10 bases from J, with 13 bases between. Per the germline V gene, CDR1 is SGHTA and CDR2 is FQGNSA. CDR3 bases: TGTGCCAGCAGCTTAGCGCCCGGGATGGGGATTCAGTACTTC. It codes for CASSLAPGMGIQYF.

This clone has more than one count but fewer than ten. The gene calls are TRBV10-3 and TRBJ1-1; TRBD1 agrees at 8 bases. The V segment lost 10 bases and the J segment 2 bases; nucleotides outside the gene matches: 9. The CDR3 is 14 amino acids. Germline V gene sequence: CDR1 ENHRY, CDR2 SYGVKD. CDR3 sequence reads: CATSRQGANTEAFF. CDR3 nucleotide sequence: TGTGCCACCTCGAGGCAGGGGGCCAACACTGAAGCTTTCTTT.

The chain combines TRBV6-1 with TRBJ2-1, with 7 positions matching TRBD1. V lost 0 bases, J lost 12 bases, and 2 bases stayed unmatched. This CDR3 region has 12 residues. CDR1 is MNHNS and CDR2 is SASEGT in the germline V gene. The CDR3 loop reads CASSEARQGQFF. CDR3 DNA: TGTGCCAGCAGTGAAGCTCGACAGGGGCAGTTCTTC.

The rearrangement links TRBV27 to TRBJ2-5; D is unclear. Germline V CDR1 and CDR2: MNHEY, SMNVEV (reference sequence). There are 13 residues in the CDR3. Trimming shortened V by 5 bases and J by 4 bases, and 11 bases separated the two germline ends. The CDR3 coding sequence is TGTGCCAGCAGTCGTCCGGGCGGAGAGACCCAGTACTTC. As protein: CASSRPGGETQYF.

The V and J genes are TRBV5-1 and TRBJ2-5; a possible D gene is TRBD1 (6 bases). This CDR3 contains 15 residues. V was clipped by 4 bases and J by 2 bases, with 15 bases between them. Germline CDR1 and CDR2: SGHRS and YFSETQ. The CDR3 DNA is TGCGCCAGCAGCCGGGACACCGTAAAACAAGAGACCCAGTACTTC. This sequence encodes CASSRDTVKQETQYF.

This clone was seen a handful of times. The V gene is TRBV21-1, the J gene TRBJ2-7; TRBD1, the D gene given by the table, was not confirmed from the DNA. TRBV21-1 constitutes a pseudogene. This CDR3 contains 14 residues. For the CDR3, the DNA is TGTGCCAGCAGCCCCATGGACAGGGGCTACGAGCAGTACTTC. Its translation is CASSPMDRGYEQYF.

This clone has at least ten counts. The CDR3 DNA reads TGTGCCAGCAGCGGCTACAGGGGGCCTGCAGATACGCAGTATTTT. Its translation: CASSGYRGPADTQYF. J is TRBJ2-3 and V is TRBV7-8, with 9 positions matching TRBD1. Germline CDR1 reads SGHVS; CDR2 reads FQNEAQ. CDR3 length: 15 amino acids. V lost 5 bases to trimming and J lost 4 bases; unmatched junction nucleotides: 7. Combining the CDR3 with reference TRBV7-8 and TRBJ2-3 gives the whole variable domain GAGVSQSPRYKVAKRGQDVALRCDPISGHVSLFWYQQALGQGPEFLTYFQNEAQLDKSGLPSDRFFAERPEGSVSTLKIQRTQQEDSAVYLCASSGYRGPADTQYFGPGTRLTVL.

This clone has more than one count but fewer than ten. The chain employs TRBV7-2 and TRBJ1-1; possibly TRBD1 for D (5 bases). Germline loops: CDR1 SGHTA, CDR2 FQGNSA. The CDR3 has 17 amino acids. The germline V and J ends were trimmed by 4 bases and 1 base, with 19 bases remaining between them. Written as DNA, the CDR3 is TGTGCCAGCAGCTATCAGGGCTTAGGGTTTACGAACACTGAAGCTTTCTTT. This translates into CASSYQGLGFTNTEAFF.

With respect to this clone: The sample holds other DNA sequences that translate to the same CDR3. The V gene is TRBV7-2, the J gene TRBJ2-5, with no clear D. The V end lost 0 bases, the J end lost 5 bases, and 4 bases lay between the germline ends. CDR3 length: 12 amino acids. The V gene's germline CDR1 is SGHTA and CDR2 FQGNSA. CDR3 DNA: TGTGCCAGCAGCTTAGCCAGGGAGACCCAGTACTTC. This codes for CASSLARETQYF.

This clone came up a few times. This sequence joins TRBV6-6 and TRBJ2-5, with 8 bases matching TRBD2. The CDR3 runs to 14 residues. Germline V CDR1 and CDR2: MNHNY, SVGAGI (reference sequence). V gave up 4 bases and J gave up 0 bases; unmatched junction bases: 1. DNA for the CDR3: TGTGCCAGCAGTTCGCGGGGGGACCAAGAGACCCAGTACTTC. It yields the protein CASSSRGDQETQYF.

Only one count was recorded for this clone. V and J are TRBV5-1 and TRBJ1-5; D may be TRBD1 (6 bases). This CDR3 region has 13 residues. CDR1 is SGHRS and CDR2 is YFSETQ in the germline V gene. The V end lost 3 bases, the J end lost 4 bases, and 8 bases lay between the germline ends. The CDR3 here is CASSSDRNQPQHF. In DNA form, the CDR3 reads TGCGCCAGCAGCTCGGACAGAAATCAGCCCCAGCATTTT.

The CDR3 sequence: CAISVGVGTDTQYF. The CDR3 region has the DNA TGTGCCATCAGCGTAGGTGTGGGGACAGATACGCAGTATTTT. J is TRBJ2-3 and V is TRBV10-3; D is undetermined. The CDR3 consists of 14 residues. CDR1 is ENHRY, CDR2 SYGVKD, per germline. V lost 6 bases and J 3 bases, leaving 13 bases between the germline ends.

The chain is built from TRBV28 and TRBJ1-4, with D uncertain. CDR3 length: 13 amino acids. V was cut by 4 bases and J by 5 bases, with 8 bases left in between. Germline CDR1 reads MDHEN; CDR2 reads SYDVKM. The CDR3 bases are TGTGCCAGCAGTTCACCACAGAATGAAAAACTGTTTTTT. Its translation is CASSSPQNEKLFF.

This clone occurred many times. V and J are TRBV5-1 and TRBJ2-5; TRBD2 is a possible D gene (6 bases). Germline values: CDR1 SGHRS, CDR2 YFSETQ. The CDR3 runs 14 residues. The V and J ends lost 3 bases and 1 base respectively, with 10 bases between them. CDR3: CASSWREIQETQYF. The CDR3 DNA reads as TGCGCCAGCAGCTGGAGGGAAATCCAAGAGACCCAGTACTTC.

This clone was picked up one time. V usage is TRBV20-1 and J usage is TRBJ1-4; D remains unclear. V shed 6 bases and J shed 8 bases, with 10 bases lying between them. CDR3 length: 11 residues. Germline CDR1 and CDR2: DFQATT and SNEGSKA (reference sequence). As DNA, the CDR3 is TGCAGTGCCATTTTCGGGGAAAAACTGTTTTTT. It is translated as CSAIFGEKLFF.

This clone was seen a handful of times. The chain employs TRBV4-1 and TRBJ1-5, with TRBD1 identical over 8 bases. The trim removed 6 bases at V and 3 bases at J, leaving 7 bases unmatched. Per germline, CDR1 MGHRA and CDR2 YSYEKL. The CDR3 consists of 15 residues. CDR3 sequence: CASSLGQGNNQPQHF. CDR3 DNA sequence: TGCGCCAGCAGTCTAGGACAGGGTAACAATCAGCCCCAGCATTTT.

The J gene is TRBJ2-1, the V gene TRBV28; D gene uncertain. CDR1 is MDHEN, CDR2 SYDVKM, per germline. Trimming took off 6 bases at V and 6 bases at J, with 6 bases between the two ends. The CDR3 extends over 11 amino acids. CDR3 sequence: CASRARNEQFF. CDR3 in DNA: TGTGCCAGCAGGGCGCGCAATGAGCAGTTCTTC. The entire variable domain, with the rest obtained from reference TRBV28 and TRBJ2-1, is as follows: DVKVTQSSRYLVKRTGEKVFLECVQDMDHENMFWYRQDPGLGLRLIYFSYDVKMKEKGDIPEGYSVSREKKERFSLILESASTNQTSMYLCASRARNEQFFGPGTRLTVL.